Listed below are T cell receptor beta chains from one sample, sequenced in a study of T-cell memory formation after mild COVID-19. TCRdb re-analysed the 5' RACE reads in MiXCR, keeping a single row per CDR3 protein. The sample contains roughly 310,000 distinct CDR3 sequences, about 16% of which appear only once. The specimen sequenced was PBMCs or a T cell subset sorted from them (not recorded which). The receptors stem from a man aged 18 to 29 who had mild COVID-19 (a few samples of this study predate the infection). Cell type and time point are not known. Both conserved end residues are trimmed from each CDR3. The order of the fields is V gene, CDR3 protein.

v_gene: TRBV4-1
CDR3aa: ASSPMEGRMNTEAF

v_gene: TRBV7-3
CDR3aa: ASRQQGAATDTQY

v_gene: TRBV3-1
CDR3aa: ASSQDWGSGAGGELF

v_gene: TRBV7-3
CDR3aa: ASSLGGGNQETQY

v_gene: TRBV10-3
CDR3aa: AISEPPIYNEQF

v_gene: TRBV28
CDR3aa: ASSSRGQSSYNEQF

v_gene: TRBV4-1
CDR3aa: ASSQTRQGGGYNEQF

v_gene: TRBV19
CDR3aa: ASNSPGRGLTDKQY

v_gene: TRBV6-6
CDR3aa: ASSYLTGGLGEKLF

v_gene: TRBV2
CDR3aa: ASSDQFNTEAF

v_gene: TRBV4-3
CDR3aa: ASSPLWGQGYEQY

v_gene: TRBV10-1
CDR3aa: ARTAASGIQY

v_gene: TRBV29-1
CDR3aa: SVVRDRNYGYT

v_gene: TRBV7-2
CDR3aa: ASSLVGAGTEAF

v_gene: TRBV6-2/TRBV6-3
CDR3aa: ASSRLGTDTYEQY

v_gene: TRBV5-1
CDR3aa: ASSPDRLMAGELF